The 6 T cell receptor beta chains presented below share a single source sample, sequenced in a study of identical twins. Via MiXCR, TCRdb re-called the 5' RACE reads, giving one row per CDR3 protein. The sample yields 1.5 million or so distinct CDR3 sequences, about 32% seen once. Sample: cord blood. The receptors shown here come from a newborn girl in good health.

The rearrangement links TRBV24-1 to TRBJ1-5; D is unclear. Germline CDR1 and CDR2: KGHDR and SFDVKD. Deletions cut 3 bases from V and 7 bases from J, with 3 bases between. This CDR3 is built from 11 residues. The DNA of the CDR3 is TGTGCCACCAGTGATCCCCAGCCCCAGCATTTT. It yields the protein CATSDPQPQHF.

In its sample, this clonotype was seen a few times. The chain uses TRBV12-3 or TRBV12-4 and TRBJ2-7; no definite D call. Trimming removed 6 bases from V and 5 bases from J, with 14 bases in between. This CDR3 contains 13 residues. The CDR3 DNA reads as TGTGCCAGCAGCTCCGTCCAGGCCCACGAGCAGTACTTC. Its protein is CASSSVQAHEQYF.

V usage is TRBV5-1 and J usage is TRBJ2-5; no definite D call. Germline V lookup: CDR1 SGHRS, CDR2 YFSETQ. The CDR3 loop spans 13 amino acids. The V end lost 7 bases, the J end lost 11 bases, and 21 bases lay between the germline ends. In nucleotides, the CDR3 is TGCGCCAGCGTCGGCCTAGTGGGGAATGAGCAGTACTTC. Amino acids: CASVGLVGNEQYF.

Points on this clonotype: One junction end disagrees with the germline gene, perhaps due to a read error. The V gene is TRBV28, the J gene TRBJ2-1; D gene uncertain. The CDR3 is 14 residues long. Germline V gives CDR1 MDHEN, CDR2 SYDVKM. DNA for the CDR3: TGTGCCTGCAGTTTCCTTATTGCGAACAATGAGCAGTTCTTC. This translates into CACSFLIANNEQFF.

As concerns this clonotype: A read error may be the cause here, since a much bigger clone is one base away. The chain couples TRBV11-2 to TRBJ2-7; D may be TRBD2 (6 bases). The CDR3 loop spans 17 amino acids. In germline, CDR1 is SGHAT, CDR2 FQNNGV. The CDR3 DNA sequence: TGTACCAGCAGCTTAAGGGGACTGTCAACTCGCACCTACGAGCAGTACTTC. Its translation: CTSSLRGLSTRTYEQYF.

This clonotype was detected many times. CDR3 nucleotide sequence: TGTGCCAGCACCTCCGCCGATACGCAGTATTTT. Protein product: CASTSADTQYF. The genes are TRBV28 and TRBJ2-3; D is unresolved. Germline V gene sequence: CDR1 MDHEN, CDR2 SYDVKM. Trimming removed 7 bases at V and 6 bases at J, with 8 bases between. The CDR3 runs to 11 residues.